This entry lists 14 T cell receptor beta chains sequenced from one sample in a study of blood T cell repertoires in COVID-19. Libraries were prepared by immunoSEQ multiplex PCR; TCRdb keeps only in-frame clonotypes and omits some of them. The top ten hold less than 2% of the sample, which has some 100,000 clones, roughly 90% seen once. The sample consisted of peripheral blood. These TCRs come from a human donor with active COVID-19. The donor label of this sample is uncertain.

The chain recombines TRBV29-1 with TRBJ2-5; 8 nucleotides line up with TRBD1. There are 14 residues in the CDR3. The junction had 9 bases not matched to a gene; V was cut back by 6 bases and J by 3 bases. Germline CDR1 and CDR2: SQVTM and ANQGSEA. CDR3 amino acids: CSVAGGWGKETQYF. DNA of the CDR3: TGCAGCGTAGCAGGGGGCTGGGGGAAAGAGACCCAGTACTTC.

This clone showed up just a few times. The rearrangement uses TRBV7-9 and TRBJ2-2, with 9 bases that match TRBD1. In germline, CDR1 is SEHNR, CDR2 FQNEAQ (reference sequence). The CDR3 contains 15 residues. Germline trimming cut 7 bases from V and 4 bases from J; bases unmatched to any gene: 7. CDR3 sequence: CASTSGTGSTGELFF. In DNA, the CDR3 is TGTGCCAGCACCTCCGGGACAGGGAGCACCGGGGAGCTGTTTTTT. The entire variable domain, with the rest obtained from reference TRBV7-9 and TRBJ2-2, is as follows: DTGVSQNPRHKITKRGQNVTFRCDPISEHNRLYWYRQTLGQGPEFLTYFQNEAQLEKSRLLSDRFSAERPKGSFSTLEIQRTEQGDSAMYLCASTSGTGSTGELFFGEGSRLTVL.

V is TRBV13 and J is TRBJ2-7, with D tentatively TRBD2 (6 bases). The germline V and J ends were trimmed by 0 bases and 0 bases, with 12 bases remaining between them. This CDR3 spans 16 amino acids. Germline CDR1 and CDR2: PRHDT and FYEKMQ (reference sequence). This chain's CDR3 is CASSLGPGRGSYEQYF. DNA of the CDR3: TGTGCCAGCAGCTTAGGACCAGGGCGGGGCTCCTACGAGCAGTACTTC.

This sequence joins TRBV7-8 and TRBJ1-5, with D uncertain. The CDR3 is 16 amino acids. The ends were cut back, 0 bases at V and 4 bases at J, with 13 bases in the middle. Germline-derived CDR1 and CDR2 are SGHVS and FQNEAQ. The CDR3 spells CASSLAGRVGNQPQHF. The CDR3 DNA is TGTGCCAGCAGCTTAGCGGGGAGGGTAGGGAATCAGCCCCAGCATTTT.

The rearrangement uses TRBV18 and TRBJ2-6; D uncertain. CDR3 length equals 17 residues. Germline V CDR1 and CDR2: KGHSH, LQKENI. V shed 3 bases and J shed 0 bases, with 12 bases lying between them. DNA for the CDR3: TGTGCCAGCTCACCTTCCCAGGCGAGCTCTGGGGCCAACGTCCTGACTTTC. Protein: CASSPSQASSGANVLTF. Drawing the rest from reference TRBV18 and TRBJ2-6, the complete variable domain is NAGVMQNPRHLVRRRGQEARLRCSPMKGHSHVYWYRQLPEEGLKFMVYLQKENIIDESGMPKERFSAEFPKEGPSILRIQQVVRGDSAAYFCASSPSQASSGANVLTFGAGSRLTVL.

The V and J genes are TRBV9 and TRBJ1-2; D remains ambiguous. The CDR3 contains 15 residues. V was trimmed by 0 bases and J by 4 bases, leaving 13 bases between them. Germline-derived CDR1 and CDR2 are SGDLS and YYNGEE. The CDR3 sequence: CASSVEVGSSYGYTF. CDR3 DNA: TGTGCCAGCAGCGTAGAGGTGGGCAGCTCCTATGGCTACACCTTC.

This chain links TRBV11-2 with TRBJ1-3, with D possibly being TRBD1 (6 bases). The CDR3 is 16 residues long. V gave up 4 bases and J gave up 0 bases, with 13 bases separating them. Germline CDR1 and CDR2: SGHAT and FQNNGV. CDR3 residues: CASSSDSSFSGNTIYF. Here the CDR3 DNA reads TGTGCCAGCAGCTCGGACAGCTCCTTCTCTGGAAACACCATATATTTT. Combining the CDR3 with reference TRBV11-2 and TRBJ1-3 gives the whole variable domain EAGVAQSPRYKIIEKRQSVAFWCNPISGHATLYWYQQILGQGPKLLIQFQNNGVVDDSQLPKDRFSAERLKGVDSTLKIQPAKLEDSAVYLCASSSDSSFSGNTIYFGEGSWLTVV.

CDR3 loop: CASSLTGSNEKLFF. CDR3 in DNA: TGTGCCAGCAGCTTGACAGGGAGTAATGAAAAACTGTTTTTT. The V and J genes are TRBV11-2 and TRBJ1-4; 7 bases line up with TRBD1. Germline V gives CDR1 SGHAT, CDR2 FQNNGV. J lost 4 bases, V lost 3 bases, and 2 bases had no gene match. This CDR3 contains 14 residues.

The genes are TRBV2 and TRBJ1-1; the D gene is possibly TRBD1 (5 bases). The V gene lost 4 bases and the J gene lost 4 bases, with 13 bases spanning the gap. CDR1 is SNHLY and CDR2 is FYNNEI in the germline V gene. This CDR3 region has 14 residues. The CDR3 bases are TGTGCCAGCAGTGTGGAGCGGAGGGGCACTGAAGCTTTCTTT. It specifies CASSVERRGTEAFF.

The chain is built from TRBV5-4 and TRBJ2-1, with 12 bases fitting TRBD2. This CDR3 comprises 19 residues. In germline, CDR1 is SGHNT, CDR2 YYREEE (reference sequence). The ends lost 2 bases at V and 6 bases at J; junction bases unmatched: 15. The CDR3: CASSFTLLAGGQSPNEQFF. CDR3 in DNA: TGTGCCAGCAGCTTCACCCTCCTAGCGGGGGGGCAATCACCCAATGAGCAGTTCTTC.

The chain employs TRBV3-1 (or the pseudogene TRBV3-2) and TRBJ2-2, with 9 nucleotides matching TRBD1. Germline trimming cut 5 bases from V and 2 bases from J; bases unmatched to any gene: 3. This CDR3 spans 15 amino acids. From germline, CDR1 is LGHDT and CDR2 YNNKEL (reference sequence). In nucleotides, the CDR3 is TGTGCCAGCAGCTACAGGGGGCGCAACACCGGGGAGCTGTTTTTT. It specifies CASSYRGRNTGELFF.

The CDR3 here is CASSQDHLGGTGELFF. CDR3 DNA sequence: TGCGCCAGCAGCCAAGATCACCTGGGGGGCACCGGGGAGCTGTTTTTT. The chain joins TRBV4-3 to TRBJ2-2; tentatively, D is TRBD2 (6 bases). The CDR3 extends over 16 amino acids. V was trimmed by 0 bases and J by 4 bases, leaving 12 bases between them. The germline gives CDR1 LGHNA, CDR2 YSLEER.

The chain combines TRBV4-1 with TRBJ2-5, with TRBD2 matching over 7 bases. Germline-derived CDR1 and CDR2 are MGHRA and YSYEKL. Germline trimming cut 0 bases from V and 2 bases from J; bases unmatched to any gene: 9. This CDR3 region has 17 residues. This chain's CDR3 is CASSQDSAGVGQETQYF. CDR3 DNA: TGCGCCAGCAGCCAAGACTCGGCGGGGGTAGGTCAAGAGACCCAGTACTTC.

The chain couples TRBV5-8 to TRBJ1-1; 7 nucleotides agree with TRBD1. The length of the CDR3 is 14 residues. V was clipped by 4 bases and J by 4 bases; unmatched bases: 7. The germline V gene encodes CDR1 SGHTS and CDR2 YDEGEE. As DNA, the CDR3 is TGTGCCAGCAGCGTCGACAGGGCGGGCACTGAAGCTTTCTTT. This gives the protein CASSVDRAGTEAFF.